Included here is one TCR beta chain sequence, with context. Antigen: not known. PRAID featured prominent immunodeficiency. The sample comes from a study of stem cell transplantation in POMP-related autoinflammatory disease. Study results and caveats: In PRAID patients, the number of distinct TRB V-J gene pairings was restricted. PRAID patients trended toward lower TRB diversity and higher clonality in all analyzed T-cell subsets.

The table came from immunoSEQ multiplex PCR; TCRdb's copy has only in-frame clones and leaves some out. The sample includes 8,500 to 14,000 clones, around 90% of them seen just once. There are 14 residues in the CDR3. Per the germline V gene, CDR1 is MRHNA and CDR2 is SNTAGT. Trimming took 5 bases from V and 8 from J, leaving 18 bases between them. This receptor was taken from a human donor with POMP-related autoinflammation and immune dysregulation (PRAID). The sample here was CD8+ T cells from PBMCs, taken before stem cell transplantation. The chain carries TRBV6-4 and TRBJ1-2; TRBD1 might be the D (5 bases). The CDR3 DNA is TGTGCCAGCAGTTTTCCCAGACAAGGGGAAGGCTACACCTTC. It yields the protein CASSFPRQGEGYTF.